One sample yielded the 23 T cell receptor beta chains listed below, sequenced in a study of T cell responses to AZD1222 COVID-19 vaccine. Clones were sequenced by immunoSEQ multiplex PCR, and TCRdb holds only the in-frame ones, with some missing. The sample lists fewer than 100,000 clones; 65% to 85% were seen once. This sample comprised peripheral blood, obtained 28 days after the second AZD1222 dose. The source is an adult who received the AZD1222 COVID-19 vaccine.

The CDR3 region has the DNA TGTGCCAGCAGCCTGACGGTTGAGGAGACCCAGTACTTC. This codes for CASSLTVEETQYF. The chain recombines TRBV11-3 with TRBJ2-5; no definite D call. The CDR3 has 13 amino acids. V dropped 5 bases and J dropped 5 bases, with 12 bases sitting between them. CDR1 SGHNT and CDR2 YENEEA come from the germline V gene.

The chain has TRBV5-1 and TRBJ2-1, with no clear D. This CDR3 region has 15 residues. CDR1 is SGHRS, CDR2 YFSETQ, per germline. V lost 1 base and J lost 6, with 14 bases in between. CDR3: CASSLLRTLGNEQFF. In DNA, the CDR3 is TGCGCCAGCAGCTTGCTACGGACCCTGGGCAATGAGCAGTTCTTC.

The V call is TRBV5-1, the J call TRBJ1-3, with D uncertain. Germline V gene lookup returns CDR1 SGHRS and CDR2 YFSETQ. The CDR3 is 12 amino acids. Between the trimmed V and J ends, which lost 7 bases and 4 bases, there was a span of 9 bases. The CDR3 nucleotides read TGCGCCAGCGGCGATGGAGGAAACACCATATATTTT. Protein sequence: CASGDGGNTIYF.

The chain recombines TRBV3-1 (or the pseudogene TRBV3-2) with TRBJ1-5, with D maybe TRBD1 (5 bases). Germline lookup yields CDR1 LGHDT and CDR2 YNNKEL (reference sequence). The length of the CDR3 is 14 residues. Trimming shortened V by 1 base and J by 4 bases, and 8 bases separated the two germline ends. The CDR3 region has the DNA TGTGCCAGCAGCCAAGGCGGGGGGAATCAGCCCCAGCATTTT. Its translation is CASSQGGGNQPQHF.

This clone was observed once. CDR3 nucleotide sequence: TGTGCCAGCAGCCCGACCATGAACACTGAAGCTTTCTTT. It is translated as CASSPTMNTEAFF. The rearrangement joins TRBV7-8 to TRBJ1-1, with D hard to call. V was trimmed by 5 bases and J by 0 bases, leaving 7 bases between them. This CDR3 has 13 amino acids. Germline-derived CDR1 and CDR2 are SGHVS and FQNEAQ.

The chain joins TRBV28 to TRBJ2-7; no definite D call. Germline-derived CDR1 and CDR2 are MDHEN and SYDVKM. Trimming stripped 5 bases from V and 0 bases from J, with 11 bases between. This CDR3 contains 14 residues. The CDR3 region is CASSPTWPSYEQYF. CDR3 sequence (DNA): TGTGCCAGCAGTCCGACGTGGCCCTCCTACGAGCAGTACTTC.

The genes are TRBV11-1 and TRBJ2-7; 11 bases align to TRBD2. This CDR3 is built from 15 residues. Unmatched junction bases numbered 5, after V lost 1 base and J lost 6 bases. Germline CDR1 SGHAT, CDR2 FQDESV (reference sequence). For the CDR3, the DNA is TGTGCCAGCAGCTTAGGTGGGCTAGCGGGAGGCGAGCAGTACTTC. Encoded protein: CASSLGGLAGGEQYF.

The chain recombines TRBV5-1 with TRBJ2-3; TRBD2 aligns across 12 bases. CDR3 length: 16 residues. Germline V gene sequence: CDR1 SGHRS, CDR2 YFSETQ. The V and J ends lost 5 bases and 5 bases, in that order; junction bases with no gene match: 9. The chain's CDR3 is CASSKTSGSGGDTQYF. The CDR3 DNA is TGCGCCAGCAGTAAGACTAGCGGGAGCGGTGGAGATACGCAGTATTTT.

J is TRBJ2-7 and V is TRBV5-4; TRBD1 might be the D (6 bases). CDR3 length: 14 residues. In germline, CDR1 is SGHNT, CDR2 YYREEE (reference sequence). The V gene lost 1 base and the J gene lost 0 bases, with 8 bases spanning the gap. Here the CDR3 DNA reads TGTGCCAGCAGCTTGAGGGACATCTCCTACGAGCAGTACTTC. Amino acid sequence: CASSLRDISYEQYF.

This clone was picked up a small number of times. The rearrangement joins TRBV6-5 to TRBJ1-1; no definite D call. Germline V gene lookup returns CDR1 MNHEY and CDR2 SVGAGI. The CDR3 contains 13 residues. V lost 6 bases and J lost 1, with 9 bases in between. The CDR3 DNA follows: TGTGCCAGCAGGGCAACCGGGAACACTGAAGCTTTCTTT. This sequence encodes CASRATGNTEAFF.

The chain carries TRBV27 and TRBJ2-3; possibly TRBD2 for D (5 bases). The V gene lost 5 bases and the J gene lost 4 bases, with 10 bases spanning the gap. CDR3 length: 13 amino acids. CDR1 and CDR2 (germline): MNHEY, SMNVEV (reference sequence). The CDR3 DNA follows: TGTGCCAGCAGTACTAGTGGCGCAGATACGCAGTATTTT. It codes for CASSTSGADTQYF.

V and J are TRBV7-9 and TRBJ1-4; 8 bases agree with TRBD1. After removal of 4 bases from V and 8 bases from J, the junction contained 12 bases not matched to a gene. The CDR3 runs to 16 residues. Germline V gene lookup returns CDR1 SEHNR and CDR2 FQNEAQ (reference sequence). The CDR3 nucleotides read TGTGCCAGCAGCTCCCAAACAGGGGGAGCTCGAGAAAAACTGTTTTTT. Translated, it gives CASSSQTGGAREKLFF.

The chain couples TRBV7-8 to TRBJ2-2; D is ambiguous. With 5 bases removed from V and 1 base from J, the gap between germline ends came to 2 bases. The CDR3 loop spans 12 amino acids. Germline CDR1 is SGHVS and CDR2 is FQNEAQ. The CDR3 region is CASSLNTGELFF. The CDR3 coding sequence is TGTGCCAGCAGCCTGAACACCGGGGAGCTGTTTTTT.

This clone occurred once. The chain joins TRBV12-3 or TRBV12-4 to TRBJ1-1; D is unresolved. The CDR3 sequence is 12 residues long. V was trimmed by 6 bases and J by 5 bases, leaving 10 bases between them. The CDR3 region has the DNA TGTGCCAGCAGGCCTTTAGGGACTGAAGCTTTCTTT. This gives the protein CASRPLGTEAFF.

The chain couples TRBV4-2 to TRBJ2-1; D remains unclear. The V and J ends lost 0 bases and 9 bases respectively, with 9 bases between them. The germline gives CDR1 LGHNA, CDR2 YNFKEQ. This CDR3 region has 13 residues. The CDR3 DNA reads TGTGCCAGCAGCCAAGAAAACGGGCTTGAGCAGTTCTTC. This codes for CASSQENGLEQFF.

This rearrangement joins TRBV29-1 to TRBJ1-1; 7 nucleotides align to TRBD1. The ends lost 6 bases at V and 1 base at J; junction bases unmatched: 2. Looked up from germline, CDR1 is SQVTM and CDR2 is ANQGSEA. The CDR3 runs 12 residues. The CDR3, as DNA: TGCAGCGTGCGGACAGGGAACACTGAAGCTTTCTTT. Translation gives CSVRTGNTEAFF.

This clone has a single count. The gene calls are TRBV6-2 or TRBV6-3 and TRBJ2-7, with D uncertain. CDR1 is MNHEY and CDR2 is SVGEGT in the germline V gene. The CDR3 loop spans 11 amino acids. Trimming removed 6 bases at V and 3 bases at J, with 6 bases between. CDR3: CASSAYYEQYF. In nucleotides, the CDR3 is TGTGCCAGCAGCGCGTACTACGAGCAGTACTTC.

The genes are TRBV12-2 and TRBJ2-1. TRBV12-2 is recorded as a pseudogene. The CDR3 extends over 14 amino acids. Here the CDR3 reads CASRPRGVFHEQFF. As DNA, the CDR3 is TGTGCAAGTCGCCCTAGAGGGGTGTTCCATGAGCAGTTCTTC.

The chain combines TRBV7-9 with TRBJ2-3, with 7 bases that match TRBD2. V shed 8 bases and J 2 bases; nucleotides not matched to a gene: 10. Germline V gives CDR1 SEHNR, CDR2 FQNEAQ (reference sequence). CDR3 length: 15 residues. Written as DNA, the CDR3 is TGTGCCAGCGGTCTGCCGGGGGGTGCCACAGATACGCAGTATTTT. Amino acids: CASGLPGGATDTQYF.

The chain carries TRBV5-6 and TRBJ2-3; TRBD1 matches at 10 bases. Trimming cost V 4 bases and J 3 bases; bases outside gene matches: 5. The germline V gene has CDR1 SGHDT and CDR2 YYEEEE. The CDR3 contains 15 residues. The CDR3 protein is CASSMGQGRTDTQYF. CDR3 coding DNA: TGTGCCAGCAGCATGGGACAGGGGAGGACAGATACGCAGTATTTT.

On this clone itself: This sample includes further DNA sequences coding for the same CDR3. The chain recombines TRBV7-3 with TRBJ2-2; D tentatively fits TRBD1 or TRBD2 (6 bases each). CDR1 is SGHTA and CDR2 is FQGTGA in the germline V gene. Trimming removed 4 bases at V and 2 bases at J, with 14 bases between. The CDR3 loop spans 16 amino acids. The CDR3 DNA is TGTGCCAGCAGCTCAGGTGGGGGGCGTAACACCGGGGAGCTGTTTTTT. It codes for CASSSGGGRNTGELFF.

The rearrangement uses TRBV27 and TRBJ1-1; D possibly corresponds to TRBD1 (6 bases). The V end lost 3 bases, the J end lost 6 bases, and 17 bases lay between the germline ends. This CDR3 is built from 15 residues. The germline CDR1 and CDR2 sequences are MNHEY and SMNVEV (reference sequence). Here the CDR3 DNA reads TGTGCCAGCAGTTTGCTGGGGGCCACGGACCCTGAAGCTTTCTTT. Protein: CASSLLGATDPEAFF.

The sample holds one count of this clone. This chain links TRBV27 with TRBJ2-6, with D possibly called TRBD1 or TRBD2 (6 bases each). Deletions cut 3 bases from V and 0 bases from J, with 15 bases between. The CDR3 sequence is 18 residues long. Germline CDR1 MNHEY, CDR2 SMNVEV (reference sequence). The CDR3 here is CASSFVGGVGSGANVLTF. CDR3 nucleotide sequence: TGTGCCAGCAGTTTTGTGGGGGGCGTTGGCTCTGGGGCCAACGTCCTGACTTTC.